This T cell receptor beta chain was retrieved from a study of cytomegalovirus exposure and HLA in healthy donors (dated by TCRdb to about 2017). Turning to the overall study: An earlier analysis of several hundred of the donors reported roughly 300 Gb of sequence data and roughly 120 million unique TCR beta sequences obtained from some 200 million T cells. Approximately 300 gigabases of sequencing data and 75 million to 85 million unique TCR sequences made up an early release that covered 640 HLA-typed donors. Of the 300 to 400 genotyped donors, about 84% fell in the genetic ancestry cluster associated with self-reported Caucasian donors. The study aimed to test whether cataloging public T cell receptors could reveal signatures of past pathogen exposure. The study profiled the T cell repertoires of 666 subjects by immunosequencing and related them to cytomegalovirus serostatus. Besides the first cohort of around 700 subjects, a separate validation cohort made up of about 120 different subjects was used. The study combined high-throughput TCR immunosequencing, statistical association of individual TCRs with disease status, and machine learning to predict cytomegalovirus infection status. To study patterns of TCR occurrence, a later analysis re-analyzed previously published TCR beta repertoires from several hundred donors and added high-resolution HLA genotyping. Rather than drawing on any new phenotypic data, the later analysis identified candidate immune exposures from TCR beta sequences and the way those sequences occurred across donors. In an earlier analysis of 500 to 650 of the donors, high-throughput TCR beta sequencing was used to judge whether each TCR beta V gene segment behaved as functional or pseudogenic. Alongside the repertoire data, information on donor age, sex, ethnicity and CMV serostatus was compiled. A later genetic analysis used genome-wide SNP genotypes for about 65% of the 666 donors, treating that subset as a discovery cohort. All discovery cohort repertoires had been generated on a single sequencing platform. Both class I and class II loci were covered by HLA typing, at four-digit resolution. The number of donors typed differed by locus, with roughly 629-640 for A, B, C, DRB1 and DQB1, approximately 500 for DQA1, 606 for DPA1, and some 440 for DPB1. Four or five DR-DQ haplotypes were handled as single units for association and clustering, since linkage in the cohort was strong. Among 300 to 500 genotyped donors of the cohort, an average of approximately 240,000 unique TCR beta nucleotide sequences was sequenced per donor, of which roughly 17% were non-productive.

Trimming takes 0 bases from V and 6 bases from J, and the germline ends sit 9 bases apart. The CDR3, from cysteine to phenylalanine, totals 14 residues. Only CDR3 DNA remains: 42 bases, in frame from the first base. Taken from the germline V gene (reference sequence), the CDR1 and CDR2 loops are SGHNT and YYREEE. The cohort consisted of 650 to 700 healthy bone marrow donors. At the time of sampling, all cohort members were nominally healthy, though unrecorded immune exposures were likely present. The donor tested CMV seronegative, placing the donor among the 350 or so seronegative members of the cohort. A peripheral blood sample was collected from each donor, and TCR beta sequencing was performed on peripheral blood mononuclear cells. Genomic DNA extraction from the blood cell samples was performed with the Qiagen DNeasy Blood Extraction Kit. Study-wide conclusions, independent of this receptor: According to a later genetic analysis, donors in an Asian-associated ancestry cluster had fewer N-insertions in productive TCRs than the roughly 670-donor mean. Some IMGT-functional V segments, including TRBV6-2 and TRBV6-3, could not be told apart with the 87-base-pair reads, so those segments were excluded. HLA typing was unavailable for some donors at each locus, so association tests used only the typed subset. Compared with equally common non-associated chains, HLA-associated TCR beta chains in a later analysis were more clonally expanded and had lower generation probabilities. An association between a missense DCLRE1C variant and V-gene and J-gene trimming of TCR beta chains was found in a later genetic analysis and replicated in an independent cohort. A total of 150 or so TCR beta chains were listed by the study as associated with cytomegalovirus. A later analysis reported that several top co-occurrence clusters appeared linked to parvovirus B19, influenza, CMV and Epstein-Barr virus. A later analysis found that TCR association rates varied across HLA loci, with DRB1 alleles showing the most associated TCRs and HLA-C alleles the fewest. For the cohort, immune exposure information was limited to CMV serostatus. A few of the identified cytomegalovirus-associated TCR beta chains were confirmed in vitro to be specific for cytomegalovirus antigens. A later analysis associated roughly 17,000 TCR beta sequences with specific HLA alleles at a false discovery rate of 0.05. Only TCR beta chains were sequenced in this cohort, and the absence of alpha or paired-chain data limited detectable features. Correlated functional status among segregating V segments might reflect linkage disequilibrium, but an unknown experimental factor could not be ruled out. Broadly in line with IMGT annotations, most TCR beta V segments showed up in productive rearrangements about 90% or about 30% of the time in an earlier analysis of approximately 600 of the donors. Sequencing depth was assumed to be roughly uniform across donors in the presence/absence analyses, though that assumption may not hold. The classifier was reported to diagnose cytomegalovirus status with high specificity and sensitivity in both the original cohort and the validation cohort. A cluster of highly shared sequence variants was judged likely to represent a technical artifact of the sequencing pipeline. In a later analysis, most CMV-associated TCR beta chains were found to appear HLA-restricted, with HLA associations seemingly driven largely by CMV exposure. Most TCR sequences were observed very rarely across donors, whereas some public TCRs were present in many individuals. A further reported finding was that TCR beta sequences accurately predicted the HLA-A and HLA-B alleles for most subjects in the first cohort. Assigning TCR associations to individual alleles was difficult when HLA alleles, especially DR and DQ, strongly co-occurred. The authors suggested that the approach could potentially be extended to other disease states and immunological phenotypes. Because counts were too low, roughly 17 rarely observed V segments, including chromosome 9 orphons, were left out of the earlier analysis of 587 of the donors.

Libraries were made using the immunoSEQ multiplex PCR assay. For the multiplex PCR, a mixture combining 60 forward primers for TCR Vbeta segments and 13 reverse primers for TCR Jbeta segments was used. Amplification of the CDR3 region of rearranged TCR beta genes was performed with a multiplex PCR assay on genomic DNA. The Illumina HiSeq System was used to sequence the amplified TCR beta libraries as 87-base-pair reads. In the authors' own workflow: In a later analysis, roughly 80 million unique TCR beta chains were counted across the 650 to 700 repertoires, and roughly 11 million of these chains were shared by at least two donors. Raw reads were error-corrected and collapsed into unique sequences with a nearest-neighbor algorithm that merged closely related sequences to remove PCR and sequencing errors. V, D and J gene segments were assigned by aligning CDR3 sequences to IMGT reference sequences. For a sequence to be retained, a match of at least six nucleotides was required to both a V gene segment and a J gene segment. A rearrangement counted as productive if the CDR3 had no stop codons and remained in frame with V and J, and every other rearrangement counted as non-productive. CDR3 was defined according to IMGT convention as the region running from the second conserved V-encoded cysteine to the conserved J-encoded phenylalanine. In an earlier analysis of more than 550 of the donors, sequences lacking an unambiguous match to a single V gene segment were excluded. In an earlier analysis of around 590 of the donors, a V segment was called functional when productive rearrangements were above 56.7%, and segregating when the standard deviation between donors exceeded 5%. A statistical classification framework was built to diagnose cytomegalovirus status from the catalog of TCR beta chain sequences. In a later analysis, V and J genes were assigned by comparing TCR nucleotide sequences against IMGT/GENE-DB human TR gene sequences. Using the TCRdist pipeline, a later analysis assigned CDR3 sequences along with most-parsimonious VDJ recombination scenarios. In a later analysis, each TCR beta chain was defined by its CDR3 amino acid sequence together with its V-gene family, and reads lacking a unique V-gene family were excluded. A later analysis removed 592 highly shared, low-generation-probability nucleotide sequences to deal with suspected cross-contamination and a sequencing artifact. In a later analysis, a clonal expansion index for each public chain was calculated from normalized within-repertoire ranks of inferred template counts. In a later analysis, generation probabilities were computed using a VDJ recombination model fitted to out-of-frame rearrangements, and the results were checked against IGoR. In a later analysis, hypergeometric tests were used to score TCR-TCR, TCR-HLA and TCR-CMV co-occurrence, with a repertoire-size bias correction applied to TCR pairs. A later analysis estimated false discovery rates by permuting HLA or CMV assignments 20 times. In a later analysis, co-occurring TCRs were grouped using DBSCAN, and TCRdist sequence similarity was added for clustering within HLA-allele-positive subsets. Repertoires with fewer than 30,000 or more than 120,000 public chains, plus five repertoires with anomalous nucleotide sharing, were excluded from co-occurrence clustering. The table comes from immuneACCESS by way of TCRdb, which keeps in-frame sequences with V and J called. Part of the clones is missing from these tables; in studies checked, under half for an unresolved V gene and the rest for unknown reasons. V and J calls and clone size are as listed in that table; D and trimming were resolved from the DNA. The sample table includes roughly 120,000 clones. The ten largest clones capture roughly 1% of the sample.

A remark on this clone: The specificity of this receptor is unknown.

The sequencing sample was made of PBMCs. The clonotype comes from a man aged 18 to 30 in good health and CMV-seronegative. The chain couples TRBV5-4 to TRBJ2-2; no D gene can be assigned with confidence. The CDR3 reads CASSLVGGPGELFF. The DNA sequence reads TGTGCCAGCAGCTTGGTCGGTGGGCCCGGGGAGCTGTTTTTT.